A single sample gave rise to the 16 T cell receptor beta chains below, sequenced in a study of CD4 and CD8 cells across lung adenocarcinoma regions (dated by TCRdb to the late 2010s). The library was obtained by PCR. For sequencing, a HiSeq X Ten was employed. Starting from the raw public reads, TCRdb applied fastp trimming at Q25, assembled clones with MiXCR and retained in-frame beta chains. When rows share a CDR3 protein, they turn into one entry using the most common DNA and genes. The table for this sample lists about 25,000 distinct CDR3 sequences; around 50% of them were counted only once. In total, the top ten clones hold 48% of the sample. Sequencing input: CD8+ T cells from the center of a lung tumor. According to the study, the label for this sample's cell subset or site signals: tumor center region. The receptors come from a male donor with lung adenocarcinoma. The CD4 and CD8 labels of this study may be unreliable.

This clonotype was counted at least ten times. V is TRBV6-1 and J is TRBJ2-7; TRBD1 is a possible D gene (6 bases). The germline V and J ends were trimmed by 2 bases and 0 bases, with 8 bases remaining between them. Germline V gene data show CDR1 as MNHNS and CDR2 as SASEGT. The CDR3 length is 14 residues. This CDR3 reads CASSEMDSSYEQYF. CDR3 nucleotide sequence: TGTGCCAGCAGTGAAATGGACAGCTCCTACGAGCAGTACTTC.

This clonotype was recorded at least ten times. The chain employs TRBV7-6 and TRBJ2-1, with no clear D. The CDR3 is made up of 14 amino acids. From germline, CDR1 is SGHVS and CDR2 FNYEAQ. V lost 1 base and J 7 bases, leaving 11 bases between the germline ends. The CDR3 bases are TGTGCCAGCAGCTTAGGTTCAGTGTTGAATGAGCAGTTCTTC. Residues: CASSLGSVLNEQFF.

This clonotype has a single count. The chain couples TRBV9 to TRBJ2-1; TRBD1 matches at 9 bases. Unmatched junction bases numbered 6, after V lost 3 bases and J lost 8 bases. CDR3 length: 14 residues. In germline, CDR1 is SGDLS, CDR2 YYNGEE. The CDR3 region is CASSASTGGDEQFF. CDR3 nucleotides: TGTGCCAGCAGCGCATCGACAGGGGGAGATGAGCAGTTCTTC.

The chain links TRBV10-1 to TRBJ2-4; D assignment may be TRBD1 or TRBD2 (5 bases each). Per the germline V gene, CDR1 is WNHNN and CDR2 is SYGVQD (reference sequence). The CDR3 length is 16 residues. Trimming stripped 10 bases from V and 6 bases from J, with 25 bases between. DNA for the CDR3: TGCGCCACCCTTCTTTCGGGGCAGCGGACCACAAACATTCAGTACTTC. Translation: CATLLSGQRTTNIQYF.

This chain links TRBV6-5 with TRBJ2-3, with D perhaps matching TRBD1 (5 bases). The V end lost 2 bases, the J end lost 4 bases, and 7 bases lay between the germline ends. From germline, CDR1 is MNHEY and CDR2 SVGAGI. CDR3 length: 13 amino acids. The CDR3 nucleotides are TGTGCCAGCAGTTACGCAGGGCCAGATACGCAGTATTTT. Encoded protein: CASSYAGPDTQYF.

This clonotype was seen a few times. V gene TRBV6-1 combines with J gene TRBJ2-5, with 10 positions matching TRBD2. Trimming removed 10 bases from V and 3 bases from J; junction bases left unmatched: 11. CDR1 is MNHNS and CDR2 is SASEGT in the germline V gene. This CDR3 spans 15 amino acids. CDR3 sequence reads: CATHRDLAGEETQYF. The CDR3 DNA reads TGTGCCACCCACAGGGACCTAGCGGGAGAAGAGACCCAGTACTTC.

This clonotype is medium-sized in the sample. The CDR3 bases are TGTGCCAGCAGTAGGAAGCCGGGACAGTCCACAGATACGCAGTATTTT. This gives the protein CASSRKPGQSTDTQYF. The V gene is TRBV6-1, the J gene TRBJ2-3; 7 bases fit TRBD1. The CDR3 covers 16 residues. Germline CDR1 and CDR2: MNHNS and SASEGT. V lost 5 bases and J lost 2; bases outside the gene matches: 10.

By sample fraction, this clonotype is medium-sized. The CDR3 is CASRAGGEEFF. CDR3 sequence (DNA): TGTGCCAGCAGGGCAGGGGGCGAGGAGTTCTTC. The chain links TRBV6-1 to TRBJ2-1; 8 bases align to TRBD1. V shed 6 bases and J 14 bases; nucleotides not matched to a gene: 6. The CDR3 spans 11 residues. Germline CDR1 and CDR2: MNHNS and SASEGT.

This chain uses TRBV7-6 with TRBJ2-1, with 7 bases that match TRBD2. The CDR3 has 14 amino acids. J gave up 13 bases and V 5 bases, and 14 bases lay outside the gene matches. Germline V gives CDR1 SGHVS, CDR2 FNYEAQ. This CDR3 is CASSLGTTQETQFF. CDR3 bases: TGTGCCAGCAGCCTCGGGACTACCCAAGAGACCCAGTTCTTC.

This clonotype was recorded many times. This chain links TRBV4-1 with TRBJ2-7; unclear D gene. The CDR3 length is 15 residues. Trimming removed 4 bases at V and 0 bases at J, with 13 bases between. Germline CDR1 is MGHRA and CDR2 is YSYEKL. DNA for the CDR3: TGCGCCAGCAGCCCGATCGACCTCAGCTCCTACGAGCAGTACTTC. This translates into CASSPIDLSSYEQYF.

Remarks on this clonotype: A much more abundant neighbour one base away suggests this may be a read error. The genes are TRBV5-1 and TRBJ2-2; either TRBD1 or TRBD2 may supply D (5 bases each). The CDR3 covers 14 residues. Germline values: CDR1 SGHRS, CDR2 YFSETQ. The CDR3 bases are TGCGCCAGCAGCTTGGGACAGAACACCGGGGAGCAGTTTTTT. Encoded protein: CASSLGQNTGEQFF. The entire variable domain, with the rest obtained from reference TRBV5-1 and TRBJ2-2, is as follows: KAGVTQTPRYLIKTRGQQVTLSCSPISGHRSVSWYQQTPGQGLQFLFEYFSETQRNKGNFPGRFSGRQFSNSRSEMNVSTLELGDSALYLCASSLGQNTGEQFFGEGSRLTVL.

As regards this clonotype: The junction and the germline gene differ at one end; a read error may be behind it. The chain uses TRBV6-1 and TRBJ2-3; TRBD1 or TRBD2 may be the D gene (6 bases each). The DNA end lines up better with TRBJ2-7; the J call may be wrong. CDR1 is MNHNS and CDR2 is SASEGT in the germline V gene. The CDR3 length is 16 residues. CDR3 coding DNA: TGTGCCAGCCGTGACGCGGGGACGGGGGCCGGAGATACGCAGTACTTC. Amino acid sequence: CASRDAGTGAGDTQYF.

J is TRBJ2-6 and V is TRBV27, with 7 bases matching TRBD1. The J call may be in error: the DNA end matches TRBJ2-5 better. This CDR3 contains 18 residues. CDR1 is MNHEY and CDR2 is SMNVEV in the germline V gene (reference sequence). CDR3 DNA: TGTGCCAGCAGTCCCCCCCCGGGACAGAGCTCTGGGGCCAACGTCCAGTACTTC. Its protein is CASSPPPGQSSGANVQYF.

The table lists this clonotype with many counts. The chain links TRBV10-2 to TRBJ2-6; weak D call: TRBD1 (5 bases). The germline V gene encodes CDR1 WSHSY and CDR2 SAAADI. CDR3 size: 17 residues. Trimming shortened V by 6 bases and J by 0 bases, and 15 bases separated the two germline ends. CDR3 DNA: TGCGCCAGCAGATCCGCAGGGTTGGCCTCTGGGGCCAACGTCCTGACTTTC. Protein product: CASRSAGLASGANVLTF.

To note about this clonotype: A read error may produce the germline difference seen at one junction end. The CDR3 region is CASSSSRSSYNAQFF. CDR3 bases: TGTGCCAGCAGTTCGAGTAGAAGCTCCTACAATGCGCAGTTTTTT. The chain couples TRBV27 to TRBJ2-1; D is uncertain. In germline, CDR1 is MNHEY, CDR2 SMNVEV (reference sequence). The CDR3 has 15 amino acids.

The CDR3 loop is CAGGPGRKTDTQYF. CDR3 nucleotide sequence: TGCGCGGGCGGCCCGGGGAGAAAGACAGATACGCAGTACTTC. This rearrangement joins TRBV10-1 to TRBJ2-3, with D perhaps given as TRBD1 or TRBD2 (5 bases each). The J call may not be correct, given that the DNA end is closer to TRBJ2-7. The CDR3 consists of 14 residues. The V gene's germline CDR1 is WNHNN and CDR2 SYGVQD (reference sequence).